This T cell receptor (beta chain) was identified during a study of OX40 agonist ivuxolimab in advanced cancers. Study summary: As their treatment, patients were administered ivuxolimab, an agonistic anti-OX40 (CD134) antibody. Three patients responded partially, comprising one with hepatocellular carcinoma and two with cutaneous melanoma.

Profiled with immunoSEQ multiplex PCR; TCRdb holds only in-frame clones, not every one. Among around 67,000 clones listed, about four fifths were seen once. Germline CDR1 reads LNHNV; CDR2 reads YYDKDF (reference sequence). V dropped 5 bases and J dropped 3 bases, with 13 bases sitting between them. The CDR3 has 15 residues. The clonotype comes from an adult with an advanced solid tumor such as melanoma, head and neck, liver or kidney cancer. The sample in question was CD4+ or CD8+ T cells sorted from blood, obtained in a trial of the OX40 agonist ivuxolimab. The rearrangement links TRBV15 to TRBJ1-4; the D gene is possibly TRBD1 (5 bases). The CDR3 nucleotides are TGTGCCACCAGCTTCTCGGCAGGGCCTAATGAAAAACTGTTTTTT. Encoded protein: CATSFSAGPNEKLFF.